This TCR beta chain was profiled in a study of blood T cell repertoires in COVID-19. Study-wide context: The study drew acute and convalescent COVID-19 samples from the United States, Italy and Spain. Sources were T cells, B-cell-depleted T cells, or PBMCs; the material itself was cDNA or gDNA.

V dropped 0 bases and J dropped 7; count of bases not matched to a gene: 12. CDR3 length equals 18 residues. Germline CDR1 SGDLS, CDR2 YYNGEE. Original processing notes: Amplifying reference gene primers gave estimates of nucleated cell counts. TCRdb keeps only in-frame clones here, not all; method: immunoSEQ multiplex PCR. The V and J calls and clone size come from that table; D and trimming were worked out from the DNA. The table has 25,000 to 30,000 clones, 87% seen once. The specimen was peripheral blood. The source is a human donor in a cohort sampled during active COVID-19. The chain has TRBV9 and TRBJ2-1; 11 nucleotides match TRBD1. Here the CDR3 reads CASSVVGTGGTRRNEQFF. Here the CDR3 DNA reads TGTGCCAGCAGCGTAGTGGGGACAGGGGGGACCCGTAGAAATGAGCAGTTCTTC.